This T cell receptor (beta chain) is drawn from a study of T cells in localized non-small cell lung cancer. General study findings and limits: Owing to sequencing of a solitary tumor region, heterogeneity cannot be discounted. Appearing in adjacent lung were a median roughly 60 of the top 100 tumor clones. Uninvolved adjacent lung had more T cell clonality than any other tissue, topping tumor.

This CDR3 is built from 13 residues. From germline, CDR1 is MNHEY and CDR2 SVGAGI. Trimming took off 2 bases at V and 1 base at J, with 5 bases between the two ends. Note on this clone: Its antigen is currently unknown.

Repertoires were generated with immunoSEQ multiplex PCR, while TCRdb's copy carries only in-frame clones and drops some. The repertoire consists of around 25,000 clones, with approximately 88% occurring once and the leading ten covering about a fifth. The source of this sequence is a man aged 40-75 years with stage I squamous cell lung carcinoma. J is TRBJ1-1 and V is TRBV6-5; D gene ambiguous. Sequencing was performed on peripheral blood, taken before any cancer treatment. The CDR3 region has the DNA TGTGCCAGCAGTTACGGGCGGAACACTGAAGCTTTCTTT. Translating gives CASSYGRNTEAFF.